This T cell receptor (beta chain) was recovered during a study of blood T cell repertoires in COVID-19. Study in general: Samples representing acute and convalescent COVID-19 were sourced from the United States, Italy and Spain. Sources were T cells, B-cell-depleted T cells, or PBMCs; the material itself was cDNA or gDNA.

The CDR3 length is 14 residues. Germline CDR1 MNHEY, CDR2 SVGAGI. V lost 7 bases to trimming and J lost 4 bases, with 16 bases between them. The authors' processing: It was from reference gene primer amplification that nucleated cell counts were estimated. Using immunoSEQ multiplex PCR, the repertoire was profiled, and TCRdb retains in-frame clones only, with some absent. The V and J calls and clone size were taken over from that table, and D and trimming were inferred from the DNA. The data contain around 270,000 clones, around 88% of them singletons. This receptor was obtained from a man aged 35-49 years with acute or convalescent COVID-19. Sequencing was done on a sample of peripheral blood. The chain combines TRBV6-5 with TRBJ1-2; tentative D call: TRBD1 (6 bases). The CDR3 DNA reads TGTGCCAGCACCGAAGGGGGGGGGATCTATGGCTACACCTTC. It specifies CASTEGGGIYGYTF.